The 32 T cell receptor beta chains below all came from one sample that was sequenced in a study of cytomegalovirus exposure and HLA in healthy donors. The table came from immunoSEQ multiplex PCR; TCRdb's copy has only in-frame clones and leaves some out. The sample includes 160,000 or so clones, approximately 90% of them seen just once. Source material: PBMCs. Receptors originate from a man aged 18 to 29 in good health and CMV-seronegative.

The gene calls are TRBV5-6 and TRBJ2-7, with no clear D. Germline CDR1 and CDR2: SGHDT and YYEEEE. The CDR3 covers 15 residues. V was trimmed by 4 bases and J by 3 bases, leaving 17 bases between them. CDR3 region: CASSLRRIRFYEQYF. CDR3 in DNA: TGTGCCAGCAGCCTTCGGAGAATACGGTTCTACGAGCAGTACTTC.

The chain employs TRBV18 and TRBJ1-2; D gene unclear. V was trimmed by 3 bases and J by 4 bases, leaving 9 bases between them. Per germline, CDR1 KGHSH and CDR2 LQKENI. This CDR3 region has 13 residues. The CDR3 protein is CASSPQDLYGYTF. The CDR3 region has the DNA TGTGCCAGCTCACCGCAGGATCTCTATGGCTACACCTTC. Full variable domain (missing parts from reference TRBV18 and TRBJ1-2): NAGVMQNPRHLVRRRGQEARLRCSPMKGHSHVYWYRQLPEEGLKFMVYLQKENIIDESGMPKERFSAEFPKEGPSILRIQQVVRGDSAAYFCASSPQDLYGYTFGSGTRLTVV.

The chain links TRBV6-4 to TRBJ1-2; a possible D gene is TRBD1 (5 bases). The V gene's germline CDR1 is MRHNA and CDR2 SNTAGT. V shed 0 bases and J shed 5 bases, with 16 bases lying between them. The CDR3 totals 16 residues. The DNA for the CDR3 is TGTGCCAGCAGTGACTCCCACCCGGGGGATCCATATGGCTACACCTTC. It specifies CASSDSHPGDPYGYTF.

The chain links TRBV5-1 to TRBJ1-4, with 9 positions matching TRBD1. The V segment lost 0 bases and the J segment 8 bases; nucleotides outside the gene matches: 2. Per the germline V gene, CDR1 is SGHRS and CDR2 is YFSETQ. CDR3 size: 14 residues. As DNA, the CDR3 is TGCGCCAGCAGCTTGGGGGACAGGGCCGAAAAACTGTTTTTT. It codes for CASSLGDRAEKLFF.

The chain carries TRBV28 and TRBJ1-2, with D perhaps matching TRBD1 (6 bases). The CDR3 is 12 amino acids. The V gene lost 7 bases and the J gene lost 2 bases, with 8 bases spanning the gap. Germline V CDR1 and CDR2: MDHEN, SYDVKM. The DNA for the CDR3 is TGTGCCAGCACGGACAGAAACTATGGCTACACCTTC. Protein product: CASTDRNYGYTF.

V is TRBV4-1 and J is TRBJ1-1, with D possibly matching TRBD1 (6 bases). Germline V lookup: CDR1 MGHRA, CDR2 YSYEKL. This CDR3 region has 15 residues. V gave up 3 bases and J gave up 1 base, with 12 bases separating them. CDR3 region: CASSHGQTANTEAFF. CDR3 coding DNA: TGCGCCAGCAGCCACGGACAGACGGCGAACACTGAAGCTTTCTTT.

The CDR3 region is CASSKGAEALNYGYTF. The CDR3 DNA reads as TGTGCCAGTAGTAAGGGGGCGGAAGCACTTAACTATGGCTACACCTTC. V usage is TRBV19 and J usage is TRBJ1-2; 7 bases map to TRBD1. The trim removed 4 bases at V and 1 base at J, leaving 9 bases unmatched. CDR1 is LNHDA, CDR2 SQIVND, per germline (reference sequence). The CDR3 spans 16 residues. Drawing the rest from reference TRBV19 and TRBJ1-2, the complete variable domain is DGGITQSPKYLFRKEGQNVTLSCEQNLNHDAMYWYRQDPGQGLRLIYYSQIVNDFQKGDIAEGYSVSREKKESFPLTVTSAQKNPTAFYLCASSKGAEALNYGYTFGSGTRLTVV.

V usage is TRBV4-1 and J usage is TRBJ1-1; TRBD1 matches 8 bases. V shed 4 bases and J 2 bases; nucleotides not matched to a gene: 6. The CDR3 is made up of 15 amino acids. Germline CDR1 MGHRA, CDR2 YSYEKL. The CDR3 DNA reads as TGCGCCAGCAGCCGCGACAGGGGTTTCAACACTGAAGCTTTCTTT. Amino acid sequence: CASSRDRGFNTEAFF.

This chain joins TRBV6-1 and TRBJ1-1; 7 positions agree with TRBD1. The CDR3 is 12 amino acids. Unmatched junction bases numbered 8, after V lost 5 bases and J lost 11 bases. Per germline, CDR1 MNHNS and CDR2 SASEGT. CDR3 bases: TGTGCCAGCAGTCAGAGAACAGGGGCGGCTTTCTTT. Amino acid sequence: CASSQRTGAAFF.

The genes are TRBV6-5 and TRBJ2-1; 9 nucleotides line up with TRBD2. The CDR3 totals 15 residues. CDR1 and CDR2 (germline): MNHEY, SVGAGI. V lost 6 bases to trimming and J lost 6 bases; unmatched junction nucleotides: 9. The CDR3 nucleotides are TGTGCCAGCAGGATATCCGGGACTAGCATCAATGAGCAGTTCTTC. Protein product: CASRISGTSINEQFF.

The rearrangement links TRBV7-2 to TRBJ1-1, with D uncertain. Germline values: CDR1 SGHTA, CDR2 FQGNSA. Trimming stripped 0 bases from V and 2 bases from J, with 10 bases between. CDR3 size: 15 residues. The DNA for the CDR3 is TGTGCCAGCAGCTTAGCGGGTACACTAAACACTGAAGCTTTCTTT. It yields the protein CASSLAGTLNTEAFF.

This rearrangement joins TRBV6-5 to TRBJ1-2, with D hard to call. Germline-derived CDR1 and CDR2 are MNHEY and SVGAGI. The CDR3 contains 15 residues. Trimming pared 2 bases from V and 0 bases from J, leaving 10 bases between. In DNA form, the CDR3 reads TGTGCCAGCAGTTACGTCCATCGGGCTAACTATGGCTACACCTTC. This encodes CASSYVHRANYGYTF.

This chain connects TRBV11-2 to TRBJ1-3, with D possibly matching TRBD1 (5 bases). From germline, CDR1 is SGHAT and CDR2 FQNNGV. V shed 4 bases and J shed 3 bases, with 13 bases lying between them. The CDR3 is made up of 15 amino acids. The CDR3 protein is CASSSPRGVGNTIYF. Here the CDR3 DNA reads TGTGCCAGCAGCTCACCTCGGGGGGTTGGAAACACCATATATTTT.

The chain employs TRBV30 and TRBJ2-1; 7 bases align to TRBD1. With 8 bases clipped from V and 4 bases from J, the junction kept 8 bases outside the gene matches. The CDR3 consists of 13 residues. CDR1 and CDR2 (germline): GTSNPN, SVGIG (reference sequence). DNA for the CDR3: TGTGCCGGAACAGGGGCCCCGTACAATGAGCAGTTCTTC. Encoded protein: CAGTGAPYNEQFF.

The genes are TRBV6-5 and TRBJ2-1, with TRBD1 as a possible D gene (6 bases). V dropped 4 bases and J dropped 7 bases, with 8 bases sitting between them. The CDR3 loop spans 12 amino acids. The germline V gene encodes CDR1 MNHEY and CDR2 SVGAGI. CDR3 bases: TGTGCCAGCAGTTGGCAGGGGAATGAGCAGTTCTTC. It yields the protein CASSWQGNEQFF.

The rearrangement uses TRBV4-1 and TRBJ2-1; TRBD2 aligns across 8 bases. V lost 0 bases, J lost 4 bases, and 2 bases stayed unmatched. The germline V gene encodes CDR1 MGHRA and CDR2 YSYEKL. The CDR3 extends over 15 amino acids. DNA for the CDR3: TGCGCCAGCAGCCAAGAGGTAGCGGGGTACAATGAGCAGTTCTTC. Protein product: CASSQEVAGYNEQFF.

The J gene is TRBJ2-1, the V gene TRBV10-3; TRBD1 is a possible D gene (6 bases). Per germline, CDR1 ENHRY and CDR2 SYGVKD. Trimming cost V 0 bases and J 0 bases, with 9 bases left between them. The CDR3 loop spans 16 amino acids. The CDR3 DNA reads as TGTGCCATCAGTGAGTCGGGGGCGGGCTCCTACAATGAGCAGTTCTTC. Translating it yields CAISESGAGSYNEQFF.

V is TRBV6-1 and J is TRBJ1-1, with TRBD1 as a possible D gene (6 bases). The CDR3 covers 14 residues. CDR1 and CDR2 (germline): MNHNS, SASEGT. Trimming pared 4 bases from V and 0 bases from J, leaving 9 bases between. The CDR3 is CASSGTGMNTEAFF. DNA for the CDR3: TGTGCCAGCAGTGGAACAGGGATGAACACTGAAGCTTTCTTT.

A few counts support this clone. V and J are TRBV27 and TRBJ1-5, with D possibly being TRBD1 (6 bases). V lost 6 bases, J lost 2 bases, and 17 bases lay in between. The CDR3 has 16 amino acids. Germline loops: CDR1 MNHEY, CDR2 SMNVEV (reference sequence). Here the CDR3 reads CASRPTGPKGNQPQHF. The CDR3, as DNA: TGTGCCAGCAGACCTACAGGGCCCAAGGGCAATCAGCCCCAGCATTTT.

The chain uses TRBV7-9 and TRBJ2-7, with a weak D call TRBD1 (5 bases). Germline CDR1 reads SEHNR; CDR2 reads FQNEAQ (reference sequence). The CDR3 contains 14 residues. V was trimmed by 1 base and J by 2 bases, leaving 9 bases between them. The CDR3 bases are TGTGCCAGCAGCTTAGGGGGCTCGACCTACGAGCAGTACTTC. Its translation: CASSLGGSTYEQYF.

The rearrangement joins TRBV19 to TRBJ2-7; D might be TRBD1 (6 bases). The ends were cut back, 4 bases at V and 4 bases at J, with 23 bases in the middle. Germline V gene data show CDR1 as LNHDA and CDR2 as SQIVND (reference sequence). The CDR3 loop spans 17 amino acids. CDR3 region: CASSTSNREMLSYEQYF. CDR3 nucleotides: TGTGCCAGTAGTACTTCTAACAGGGAAATGCTTTCGTACGAGCAGTACTTC.

V gene TRBV6-6 combines with J gene TRBJ2-4, with 9 bases that match TRBD1. Germline-derived CDR1 and CDR2 are MNHNY and SVGAGI (reference sequence). The CDR3 runs 16 residues. The ends lost 7 bases at V and 1 base at J; junction bases unmatched: 8. The CDR3 sequence is CASTPRDRVAKNIQYF. CDR3 coding DNA: TGTGCCAGCACCCCCCGGGACAGGGTTGCCAAAAACATTCAGTACTTC.

The chain recombines TRBV7-9 with TRBJ1-2, with D tentatively TRBD1 (6 bases). The V gene's germline CDR1 is SEHNR and CDR2 FQNEAQ (reference sequence). Trimming shortened V by 3 bases and J by 2 bases, and 13 bases separated the two germline ends. The CDR3 is made up of 15 amino acids. This chain's CDR3 is CASSLETQGNYGYTF. The CDR3 region has the DNA TGTGCCAGCAGCTTGGAGACACAGGGAAACTATGGCTACACCTTC.

The CDR3 bases are TGTGCCAGCAGCTTAGTCGGGGCAGGGGGCTCAGAGACCCAGTACTTC. Its protein is CASSLVGAGGSETQYF. The chain joins TRBV11-2 to TRBJ2-5; 8 bases are a match to TRBD1. Unmatched junction bases numbered 8, after V lost 1 base and J lost 4 bases. Germline CDR1 and CDR2: SGHAT and FQNNGV. The CDR3 runs to 16 residues.

This sequence joins TRBV6-6 and TRBJ2-5, with TRBD1 as a possible D gene (5 bases). CDR1 MNHNY and CDR2 SVGAGI come from the germline V gene (reference sequence). V was trimmed by 5 bases and J by 5 bases, leaving 12 bases between them. The CDR3 covers 13 residues. DNA of the CDR3: TGTGCCAGCAGTACCCCTGCAGGGGAGACCCAGTACTTC. Translation gives CASSTPAGETQYF.

The V and J genes are TRBV11-2 and TRBJ2-1; the D gene is possibly TRBD2 (7 bases). This CDR3 comprises 16 residues. Trimming took 4 bases from V and 8 from J, leaving 21 bases between them. Germline CDR1 is SGHAT and CDR2 is FQNNGV. The CDR3 reads CASSSEGGKGTDEQFF. The CDR3 DNA sequence: TGTGCCAGCAGCTCCGAGGGGGGGAAGGGCACAGATGAGCAGTTCTTC. Variable domain in full (rest from reference TRBV11-2 and TRBJ2-1): EAGVAQSPRYKIIEKRQSVAFWCNPISGHATLYWYQQILGQGPKLLIQFQNNGVVDDSQLPKDRFSAERLKGVDSTLKIQPAKLEDSAVYLCASSSEGGKGTDEQFFGPGTRLTVL.

V usage is TRBV2 and J usage is TRBJ2-1, with TRBD2 matching over 7 bases. The CDR3 is 13 residues long. CDR1 and CDR2 from the germline V gene are SNHLY and FYNNEI. V lost 5 bases and J lost 7; bases outside the gene matches: 5. CDR3 region: CASSRTRDNEQFF. The CDR3 coding sequence is TGTGCCAGCAGTAGGACTAGAGATAATGAGCAGTTCTTC.

The chain links TRBV19 to TRBJ1-5; 9 bases fit TRBD1. Trimming at V came to 4 bases and at J to 6 bases, leaving 4 bases not matched to a gene. Germline V CDR1 and CDR2: LNHDA, SQIVND (reference sequence). The CDR3 length is 14 residues. The CDR3 DNA reads as TGTGCCAGTAGTACAGGGACAGGGAGTCAGCCCCAGCATTTT. As protein: CASSTGTGSQPQHF.

This rearrangement joins TRBV14 to TRBJ1-1; D is ambiguous. Trimming cost V 2 bases and J 0 bases, with 4 bases left between them. This CDR3 comprises 13 residues. Per the germline V gene, CDR1 is SGHDN and CDR2 is FVKESK. CDR3 DNA: TGTGCCAGCAGCCAAAACATGAACACTGAAGCTTTCTTT. Translation gives CASSQNMNTEAFF.

The chain carries TRBV12-5 and TRBJ2-3, with 9 bases identical to TRBD1. V was pared by 5 bases and J by 3 bases, with 6 bases of the junction left unmatched. The CDR3 contains 15 residues. Looked up from germline, CDR1 is LGHNT and CDR2 is FRNRAP. The CDR3: CASGMGQGLTDTQYF. CDR3 nucleotide sequence: TGTGCTAGTGGTATGGGACAGGGTTTGACAGATACGCAGTATTTT.

The chain recombines TRBV19 with TRBJ2-2; 10 bases fit TRBD2. The CDR3 is 16 residues long. The J segment lost 1 base and the V segment lost 6 bases, leaving 5 bases of the junction unmatched. Germline-derived CDR1 and CDR2 are LNHDA and SQIVND (reference sequence). CDR3 in amino acids: CASSKWTSGNTGELFF. CDR3 sequence (DNA): TGTGCCAGTAGCAAATGGACTAGCGGGAACACCGGGGAGCTGTTTTTT.

This clone was seen ten or more times. The chain's CDR3 is CASSPRSGNTGELFF. The CDR3, as DNA: TGTGCCAGCAGCCCCCGGTCGGGAAACACCGGGGAGCTGTTTTTT. The chain uses TRBV7-6 and TRBJ2-2, with D maybe TRBD2 (5 bases). Germline V gene lookup returns CDR1 SGHVS and CDR2 FNYEAQ. The CDR3 covers 15 residues. Trimming shortened V by 5 bases and J by 2 bases, and 12 bases separated the two germline ends. Using reference TRBV7-6 and TRBJ2-2 for the parts outside the CDR3, the full variable domain is GAGVSQSPRYKVTKRGQDVALRCDPISGHVSLYWYRQALGQGPEFLTYFNYEAQQDKSGLPNDRFSAERPEGSISTLTIQRTEQRDSAMYRCASSPRSGNTGELFFGEGSRLTVL.